What follows describes a single T cell receptor (beta chain). The antigen is not known. Germline V gene data show CDR1 as MNHEY and CDR2 as SVGAGI. The ends lost 5 bases at V and 4 bases at J; junction bases unmatched: 7. There are 14 residues in the CDR3. Healthy bone marrow donors supplied every sample. These data originate in a study of cytomegalovirus exposure and HLA in healthy donors. Study in general: An earlier analysis identified 120 million or so unique TCR beta sequences in 150 million to 200 million T cells.

PCR primers comprised 60 Vbeta and 13 Jbeta primers. Assay: immunoSEQ multiplex PCR; the TCRdb copy retains only in-frame clones and omits some. The sample lists over 100,000 clones; around 70% were seen once. Notes on the study in general: Later genetic work tied a missense DCLRE1C variant to beta-chain V and J trimming.

V usage is TRBV6-5 and J usage is TRBJ1-1; 7 bases are shared with TRBD1. Material for sequencing was PBMCs. The receptor comes from a young man in good health and CMV-seropositive. CDR3 residues: CASSEPGQSTEAFF. The CDR3 nucleotides read TGTGCCAGCAGTGAACCGGGACAGTCCACTGAAGCTTTCTTT.